This T cell receptor (beta chain) is drawn from a study of shared clonotypes between healthy human individuals. The V gene's germline CDR1 is MNHEY and CDR2 SMNVEV (reference sequence). This CDR3 has 16 amino acids. Trimming took 7 bases from V and 0 from J; bases not matched to a gene: 4. Every donor, a Caucasian adult, lived in Nashville, Tennessee. TCRdb's copy holds only in-frame clones and misses some; the assay was immunoSEQ multiplex PCR. The table records about 1.1 million clones, 70% to 80% of them present only once. Study observations and caveats: With few donors, the genetic and exposure-history diversity represented was limited.

As to this clone: What it recognizes is unknown.

The rearrangement joins TRBV27 to TRBJ2-2; TRBD2 matches at 11 bases. The origin of this receptor is a man younger than 30 in good health. Some clones in this sample may be carry-over from other donors' samples. Source material: memory CD4+ T cells from PBMCs. Subset: CD45RA-negative fraction. The CDR3 DNA reads as TGTGCCAGCAAAGGGACTAGCGGAGCGAACACCGGGGAGCTGTTTTTT. Its translation: CASKGTSGANTGELFF.